The 26 T cell receptor beta chains below were found in one sample sequenced in a study of blood T cell repertoires in COVID-19. The protocol was immunoSEQ multiplex PCR, while the TCRdb copy is restricted to in-frame clones and leaves out a portion. The sample lists roughly 150,000 clones; around 82% were seen once. Material: peripheral blood. Receptors originate from a man in his 60s with active or convalescent COVID-19.

This chain joins TRBV6-5 and TRBJ1-2; 11 bases are a match to TRBD1. V lost 2 bases, J lost 4 bases, and 6 bases stayed unmatched. The CDR3 contains 16 residues. The germline CDR1 and CDR2 sequences are MNHEY and SVGAGI. In nucleotides, the CDR3 is TGTGCCAGCAGTTACATTAGGACAGGGGGCGGCTATGGCTACACCTTC. It codes for CASSYIRTGGGYGYTF.

As to this clone: The junction departs from the called germline gene at one end, perhaps through a read error. This sequence joins TRBV14 and TRBJ2-7, with 9 bases identical to TRBD1. The germline gives CDR1 SGHDN, CDR2 FVKESK. This CDR3 is 14 amino acids long. CDR3 in amino acids: CASGHPGQGNEQYF. DNA of the CDR3: TGTGCCAGCGGCCACCCGGGACAGGGAAACGAGCAGTACTTC.

The chain employs TRBV2 and TRBJ1-1; 8 nucleotides line up with TRBD1. In germline, CDR1 is SNHLY, CDR2 FYNNEI. V shed 4 bases, J shed 1 base, and the junction held 2 bases outside the gene matches. The CDR3 is made up of 14 amino acids. CDR3 protein: CASSGTGQNTEAFF. The CDR3 bases are TGTGCCAGCAGTGGGACAGGGCAGAACACTGAAGCTTTCTTT.

This chain links TRBV2 with TRBJ2-1, with TRBD2 matching 8 bases. The J segment lost 9 bases and the V segment lost 4 bases, leaving 8 bases of the junction unmatched. CDR1 is SNHLY, CDR2 FYNNEI, per germline. The CDR3 covers 14 residues. CDR3 residues: CASSAGLEVSEQFF. The CDR3 nucleotides read TGTGCCAGCAGTGCGGGACTAGAGGTCAGTGAGCAGTTCTTC.

This sequence joins TRBV28 and TRBJ2-7; possibly TRBD2 for D (5 bases). The CDR3 sequence is 12 residues long. CDR1 and CDR2 (germline): MDHEN, SYDVKM. V gave up 5 bases and J gave up 3 bases, with 8 bases separating them. The CDR3 spells CASSNRDYEQYF. CDR3 DNA sequence: TGTGCCAGCAGTAATCGGGACTACGAGCAGTACTTC. Drawing the rest from reference TRBV28 and TRBJ2-7, the complete variable domain is DVKVTQSSRYLVKRTGEKVFLECVQDMDHENMFWYRQDPGLGLRLIYFSYDVKMKEKGDIPEGYSVSREKKERFSLILESASTNQTSMYLCASSNRDYEQYFGPGTRLTVT.

This clone was recorded only once. This chain uses TRBV4-1 with TRBJ1-5; 7 bases fit TRBD1. CDR3 length equals 15 residues. The junction had 8 bases not matched to a gene; V was cut back by 2 bases and J by 7 bases. The germline CDR1 and CDR2 sequences are MGHRA and YSYEKL. CDR3 sequence reads: CASSQTRQGGQPQHF. The DNA of the CDR3 is TGCGCCAGCAGCCAAACAAGACAGGGCGGGCAGCCCCAGCATTTT.

The chain couples TRBV2 to TRBJ2-3, with 8 bases fitting TRBD2. The V and J ends lost 5 bases and 4 bases, in that order; junction bases with no gene match: 2. CDR3 length: 13 residues. CDR1 SNHLY and CDR2 FYNNEI come from the germline V gene. The CDR3 sequence is CASSRLAPDTQYF. CDR3 coding DNA: TGTGCCAGCAGTAGACTAGCGCCAGATACGCAGTATTTT.

The rearrangement uses TRBV7-2 and TRBJ2-3, with D maybe TRBD2 (6 bases). CDR1 and CDR2 from the germline V gene are SGHTA and FQGNSA. The CDR3 length is 18 residues. Trimming removed 0 bases from V and 0 bases from J, with 16 bases in between. The CDR3 DNA is TGTGCCAGCAGCTTAGCAGCGGGTTTGGGGGGTAGCACAGATACGCAGTATTTT. Translating it yields CASSLAAGLGGSTDTQYF.

This chain links TRBV10-2 with TRBJ2-5; TRBD1 matches at 9 bases. The CDR3 is 14 residues long. V dropped 8 bases and J dropped 5; count of bases not matched to a gene: 9. Germline CDR1 is WSHSY and CDR2 is SAAADI. This CDR3 reads CASSGQGRGETQYF. The CDR3 DNA reads TGCGCCAGCTCGGGACAGGGACGAGGCGAGACCCAGTACTTC.

This chain joins TRBV5-4 and TRBJ2-5; the match to TRBD1 covers 9 bases. Looked up from germline, CDR1 is SGHNT and CDR2 is YYREEE (reference sequence). This CDR3 has 15 amino acids. V lost 4 bases to trimming and J lost 2 bases; unmatched junction nucleotides: 6. CDR3 coding DNA: TGTGCCAGCAGCCCCTCTGGGACAGGGCAAGAGACCCAGTACTTC. Amino acids: CASSPSGTGQETQYF.

The V and J genes are TRBV28 and TRBJ2-4, with TRBD2 matching 12 bases. Germline lookup yields CDR1 MDHEN and CDR2 SYDVKM. The CDR3 runs 18 residues. Losses at the gene ends were 5 bases for V and 0 bases for J; bases not matched to a gene: 8. The CDR3 coding sequence is TGTGCCAGCAGTCCCCGACTAGCGGGAGTCCTAGCCAAAAACATTCAGTACTTC. This gives the protein CASSPRLAGVLAKNIQYF.

This sequence joins TRBV6-5 and TRBJ2-5, with 9 bases identical to TRBD2. Trimming cost V 6 bases and J 5 bases; bases outside gene matches: 7. Germline V gene lookup returns CDR1 MNHEY and CDR2 SVGAGI. This CDR3 spans 14 amino acids. The CDR3 DNA follows: TGTGCCAGCAGCGCCGCGGGGGGGCCGGAGACCCAGTACTTC. It codes for CASSAAGGPETQYF.

This clone was seen only a few times. CDR3 sequence: CASSYVAGGLNEQFF. CDR3 nucleotides: TGCGCCAGCAGCTACGTAGCGGGGGGGCTAAATGAGCAGTTCTTC. V gene TRBV5-1 combines with J gene TRBJ2-1, with 11 bases fitting TRBD2. CDR1 is SGHRS, CDR2 YFSETQ, per germline. The ends lost 3 bases at V and 7 bases at J; junction bases unmatched: 6. The CDR3 is made up of 15 amino acids.

Concerning this clone: The same CDR3 arises from other DNA sequences in this sample as well. The chain uses TRBV28 and TRBJ1-2; D ambiguous. V lost 1 base and J lost 5, with 5 bases in between. This CDR3 has 12 amino acids. The V gene's germline CDR1 is MDHEN and CDR2 SYDVKM. The CDR3 reads CASSLSGYGYTF. CDR3 bases: TGTGCCAGCAGTTTATCAGGTTATGGCTACACCTTC.

This clone was seen a few times. The V gene is TRBV19, the J gene TRBJ1-1, with 10 positions matching TRBD1. Trimming took 3 bases from V and 6 from J; bases not matched to a gene: 7. CDR1 is LNHDA, CDR2 SQIVND, per germline (reference sequence). This CDR3 spans 15 amino acids. The CDR3 loop is CASSIRTGTGAEAFF. The DNA for the CDR3 is TGTGCCAGTAGTATTCGGACCGGGACAGGGGCTGAAGCTTTCTTT. The complete variable domain, with remaining parts taken from reference TRBV19 and TRBJ1-1, reads DGGITQSPKYLFRKEGQNVTLSCEQNLNHDAMYWYRQDPGQGLRLIYYSQIVNDFQKGDIAEGYSVSREKKESFPLTVTSAQKNPTAFYLCASSIRTGTGAEAFFGQGTRLTVV.

The chain has TRBV10-1 and TRBJ2-2; possible D gene TRBD1, 5 bases. With 0 bases removed from V and 4 bases from J, the gap between germline ends came to 6 bases. Germline values: CDR1 WNHNN, CDR2 SYGVQD (reference sequence). This CDR3 region has 14 residues. The CDR3 sequence is CASSESQGTGELFF. As DNA, the CDR3 is TGCGCCAGCAGTGAGTCGCAGGGCACCGGGGAGCTGTTTTTT.

The chain is built from TRBV28 and TRBJ1-6; 7 positions match TRBD1. The germline V gene has CDR1 MDHEN and CDR2 SYDVKM. CDR3 length: 13 residues. Trimming cost V 8 bases and J 8 bases; bases outside gene matches: 6. For the CDR3, the DNA is TGTGCCAGCCATGACAGGGTACATTCACCCCTCCACTTT. Its translation is CASHDRVHSPLHF.

The chain links TRBV5-4 to TRBJ2-1; TRBD2 matches 9 bases. The junction had 2 bases not matched to a gene; V was cut back by 0 bases and J by 4 bases. Germline assignment: CDR1 SGHNT and CDR2 YYREEE (reference sequence). This CDR3 spans 15 amino acids. The CDR3: CASSLGLAGYNEQFF. The CDR3 nucleotides read TGTGCCAGCAGCTTGGGGCTAGCGGGGTACAATGAGCAGTTCTTC.

This clone was seen a few times. The CDR3 loop is CASSFAAGRYEQYF. In DNA, the CDR3 is TGTGCCAGCAGTTTCGCGGCGGGACGTTACGAGCAGTACTTC. The chain joins TRBV28 to TRBJ2-7, with TRBD2 as a possible D gene (6 bases). Trimming left V 3 bases short and J 4 bases short, with 13 bases between. The CDR3 sequence is 14 residues long. Germline assignment: CDR1 MDHEN and CDR2 SYDVKM.

Note on this clone: The junction departs from the called germline gene at one end, perhaps through a read error. V usage is TRBV7-7 and J usage is TRBJ2-2; D is perhaps TRBD2 (6 bases). CDR1 SSHAT and CDR2 FNYEAQ come from the germline V gene (reference sequence). CDR3 size: 13 residues. The CDR3 nucleotides read TGTGCTAGCAGCCAGGAGGGTTTCGGGGAGCTGTTTTTT. Protein: CASSQEGFGELFF.

The CDR3 coding sequence is TGTGCCGGTACTAGCGCTAGCACAGATACGCAGTATTTT. Translated: CAGTSASTDTQYF. The genes are TRBV7-9 and TRBJ2-3; 7 bases match TRBD2. J was trimmed by 0 bases and V by 11 bases; bases with no gene match: 5. Germline loops: CDR1 SEHNR, CDR2 FQNEAQ (reference sequence). The CDR3 consists of 13 residues.

This chain uses TRBV7-2 with TRBJ1-2, with a possible D match to TRBD1 (5 bases). The V gene lost 5 bases and the J gene lost 8 bases, with 18 bases spanning the gap. The CDR3 runs 14 residues. Germline V gives CDR1 SGHTA, CDR2 FQGNSA. This chain's CDR3 is CASSPWGMEGGYTF. The CDR3 DNA reads TGTGCCAGCAGCCCTTGGGGGATGGAGGGGGGCTACACCTTC.

Only a few counts were recorded for this clone. An end of the junction differs from the germline gene, which may be a read error. The genes are TRBV7-7 and TRBJ2-2; 10 bases are shared with TRBD2. The CDR3 extends over 15 amino acids. Germline CDR1 and CDR2: SSHAT and FNYEAQ (reference sequence). As DNA, the CDR3 is TGTGCTAGCAGCTTAGGGACTAGCGTCACCGGGGAGCTGTTTTTT. This gives the protein CASSLGTSVTGELFF.

The rearrangement uses TRBV29-1 and TRBJ1-6; 7 bases are shared with TRBD1. The CDR3 has 13 residues. CDR1 and CDR2 (germline): SQVTM, ANQGSEA. V gave up 4 bases and J gave up 7 bases; unmatched junction bases: 4. The CDR3, as DNA: TGCAGCGTTGGAGGGGGCACGAATTCACCCCTCCACTTT. Residues: CSVGGGTNSPLHF.

V gene TRBV5-1 combines with J gene TRBJ1-4, with D perhaps TRBD1 (5 bases). Germline lookup yields CDR1 SGHRS and CDR2 YFSETQ. The CDR3 runs 13 residues. V shed 0 bases and J shed 8 bases, with 8 bases lying between them. CDR3 region: CASSLGQTEKLFF. CDR3 sequence (DNA): TGCGCCAGCAGCTTGGGACAGACAGAAAAACTGTTTTTT.

The chain uses TRBV6-2 or TRBV6-3 and TRBJ2-1, with 8 bases matching TRBD2. This CDR3 spans 15 amino acids. Germline loops: CDR1 MNHEY, CDR2 SVGEGT. V dropped 6 bases and J dropped 9; count of bases not matched to a gene: 13. The CDR3, as DNA: TGTGCCAGCAGCACCAGACGGGGGGGCCCTTCTGAGCAGTTCTTC. Encoded protein: CASSTRRGGPSEQFF.